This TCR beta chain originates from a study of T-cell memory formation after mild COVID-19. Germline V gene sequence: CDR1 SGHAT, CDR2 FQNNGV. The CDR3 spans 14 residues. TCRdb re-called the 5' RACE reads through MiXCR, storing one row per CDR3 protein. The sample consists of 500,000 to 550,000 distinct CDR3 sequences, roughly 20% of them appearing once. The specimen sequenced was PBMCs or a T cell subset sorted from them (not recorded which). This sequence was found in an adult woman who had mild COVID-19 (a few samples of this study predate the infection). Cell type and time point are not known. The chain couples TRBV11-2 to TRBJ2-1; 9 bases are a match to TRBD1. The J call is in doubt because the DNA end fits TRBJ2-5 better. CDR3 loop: CASSTGTGSETQYF. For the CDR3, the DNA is TGTGCCAGCAGTACCGGGACAGGGAGTGAGACCCAGTACTTC.